This T cell receptor (beta chain) was found in a study of regulatory T cells in long-lasting Graves disease. About the study: The study counted Graves' disease as persistent given over 5 years of antithyroid drugs and positive TSH receptor antibodies.

This CDR3 is built from 15 residues. The ends were cut back, 4 bases at V and 7 bases at J, with 19 bases in the middle. CDR1 MNHNS and CDR2 SASEGT come from the germline V gene. iRepertoire HTBI primers and Arm-PCR of CDR3 regions built TCR beta libraries. TCRdb passed the multiplex PCR reads through MiXCR, listing each CDR3 protein once. The sample consists of approximately 400,000 distinct CDR3 sequences, around 22% of them appearing once. The study's findings and limits: Persistent disease samples used TRBV28, TRBJ1-2 and TRBJ2-5 preferentially.

Time point defined: persistent/refractory GD, antithyroid drugs over 5 years with positive TRAb. Isolated PBMC RNA provided the starting material for the TCR library. Graves' disease diagnosis used American Thyroid Association guidelines. Staff drew roughly 10 milliliters of peripheral blood into EDTA tubes. This clonotype was seen at least ten times. Its antigen is as yet unknown. V is TRBV6-1 and J is TRBJ1-1; possibly TRBD1 for D (5 bases). The receptor was derived from a female donor with Graves disease. Sequences were derived from peripheral blood mononuclear cells (PBMCs), sampled when the disease was refractory, from a patient treated with antithyroid drugs. As DNA, the CDR3 is TGTGCCAGCAGTGCTAAAAGACTGACAGATTATGAAGCTTTCTTT. This codes for CASSAKRLTDYEAFF.